Reported below is one T cell receptor (beta chain). Libraries were prepared by immunoSEQ multiplex PCR; TCRdb keeps only in-frame clonotypes and omits some of them. The sample shows about 200,000 clones, 86% of them seen only once. This entry is derived from a study of blood T cell repertoires in COVID-19. In germline, CDR1 is SGHDT, CDR2 YYEEEE. The CDR3 covers 13 residues. The ends were cut back, 0 bases at V and 4 bases at J, with 8 bases in the middle. The receptor comes from a man aged 35-49 years with acute COVID-19. V gene TRBV5-6 combines with J gene TRBJ2-7; a weak D match, TRBD2 (5 bases). The material sequenced was PBMCs or T cells enriched from blood (not recorded which). CDR3 in amino acids: CASSLASSYEQYF. As DNA, the CDR3 is TGTGCCAGCAGCTTGGCTAGCAGTTACGAGCAGTACTTC.